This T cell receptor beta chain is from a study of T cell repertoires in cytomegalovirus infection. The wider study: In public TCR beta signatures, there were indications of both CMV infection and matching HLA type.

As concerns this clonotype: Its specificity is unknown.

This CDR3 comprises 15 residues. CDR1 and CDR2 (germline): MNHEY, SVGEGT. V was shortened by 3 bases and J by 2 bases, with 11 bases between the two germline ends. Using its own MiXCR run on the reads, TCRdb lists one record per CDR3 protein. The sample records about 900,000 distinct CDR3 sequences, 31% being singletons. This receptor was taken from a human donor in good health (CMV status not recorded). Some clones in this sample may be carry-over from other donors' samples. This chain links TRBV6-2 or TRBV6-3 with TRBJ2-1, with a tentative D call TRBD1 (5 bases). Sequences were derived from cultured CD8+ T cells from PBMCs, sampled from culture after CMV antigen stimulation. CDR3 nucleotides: TGTGCCAGCAGTTATTTTTCAGGGACCTACAATGAGCAGTTCTTC. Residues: CASSYFSGTYNEQFF.